This TCR beta chain is from a study of CD4+ T cells in melanoma. Here immunoSEQ multiplex PCR was the method, and the copy in TCRdb shows in-frame clones only, minus some. This table holds 110,000 to 150,000 clones, 80% to 95% found once. Per the germline V gene, CDR1 is SGHRS and CDR2 is YFSETQ. The ends were cut back, 0 bases at V and 7 bases at J, with 8 bases in the middle. The CDR3 loop spans 13 amino acids. The genes are TRBV5-1 and TRBJ2-1, with D uncertain. The receptor was derived from a human donor with melanoma. CDR3 amino acids: CASSLGSDNEQFF. DNA for the CDR3: TGCGCCAGCAGCTTGGGCTCAGATAATGAGCAGTTCTTC.